This T cell receptor beta chain was captured in a study of Graves' ophthalmopathy and Graves' hyperthyroidism. Across the study: Pretreatment peripheral blood was obtained at initial diagnosis. General study findings and limits: Discrimination between ophthalmopathy and stable hyperthyroidism by a 13-signature model showed about 89% sensitivity and 75% to 84% specificity.

Transcripts of RNA were the source for amplifying TCR beta CDR3 regions. An opening RT-PCR round employed HTBI primers and preceded a second-round multiplex PCR. TCRdb re-called the multiplex PCR reads with MiXCR, one entry per CDR3 protein. There are under 60,000 distinct CDR3 sequences in the sample; approximately 47% occur only once, and around 4.5% lies in the top ten. Concerning this clonotype: Its antigen is still unknown.

Ophthalmopathy donors showed moderate-to-severe activity, CAS ≥3, NOSPECS ≥4 and a duration under 3 months. Additional autoimmune diseases, uncontrolled infections, pregnancy or lactation disqualified patients. The CDR3 length is 13 residues. Looked up from germline, CDR1 is LGHNA and CDR2 is YNFKEQ. V gave up 3 bases and J gave up 5 bases, with 8 bases separating them. V and J are TRBV4-2 and TRBJ1-5; D uncertain. Sequenced: peripheral blood. The sequence came from an adult woman with Graves' ophthalmopathy. This CDR3 is CASSHGLDQPQHF. The DNA for the CDR3 is TGTGCCAGCAGCCATGGATTGGATCAGCCCCAGCATTTT.